This T cell receptor beta chain was found in a study of identical twins. General study points: Abundant cord blood beta clonotypes carried fewer insertions; memory repertoires showed none. The analysis was cross-sectional rather than longitudinal within donors.

Between the trimmed V and J ends, which lost 4 bases and 3 bases, there was a span of 19 bases. Per germline, CDR1 LGHDT and CDR2 YNNKEL (reference sequence). The length of the CDR3 is 16 residues. TCRdb re-called the 5' RACE reads through MiXCR, storing one row per CDR3 protein. The table shows 460,000 or so distinct CDR3 sequences, with 14% occurring only once. As concerns this clonotype: Antigen: not known.

The same sample was also studied in work on yellow fever vaccine responses in identical twins.

V and J are TRBV3-1 and TRBJ2-7, with D unresolved. This sequence originates from a woman aged 18-30 years in good health. Sequenced input: CD4+ T cells sorted from blood. CDR3 in amino acids: CASSRRSEKGLYEQYF. CDR3 nucleotides: TGTGCCAGCAGCCGACGTTCAGAGAAGGGCCTCTACGAGCAGTACTTC.